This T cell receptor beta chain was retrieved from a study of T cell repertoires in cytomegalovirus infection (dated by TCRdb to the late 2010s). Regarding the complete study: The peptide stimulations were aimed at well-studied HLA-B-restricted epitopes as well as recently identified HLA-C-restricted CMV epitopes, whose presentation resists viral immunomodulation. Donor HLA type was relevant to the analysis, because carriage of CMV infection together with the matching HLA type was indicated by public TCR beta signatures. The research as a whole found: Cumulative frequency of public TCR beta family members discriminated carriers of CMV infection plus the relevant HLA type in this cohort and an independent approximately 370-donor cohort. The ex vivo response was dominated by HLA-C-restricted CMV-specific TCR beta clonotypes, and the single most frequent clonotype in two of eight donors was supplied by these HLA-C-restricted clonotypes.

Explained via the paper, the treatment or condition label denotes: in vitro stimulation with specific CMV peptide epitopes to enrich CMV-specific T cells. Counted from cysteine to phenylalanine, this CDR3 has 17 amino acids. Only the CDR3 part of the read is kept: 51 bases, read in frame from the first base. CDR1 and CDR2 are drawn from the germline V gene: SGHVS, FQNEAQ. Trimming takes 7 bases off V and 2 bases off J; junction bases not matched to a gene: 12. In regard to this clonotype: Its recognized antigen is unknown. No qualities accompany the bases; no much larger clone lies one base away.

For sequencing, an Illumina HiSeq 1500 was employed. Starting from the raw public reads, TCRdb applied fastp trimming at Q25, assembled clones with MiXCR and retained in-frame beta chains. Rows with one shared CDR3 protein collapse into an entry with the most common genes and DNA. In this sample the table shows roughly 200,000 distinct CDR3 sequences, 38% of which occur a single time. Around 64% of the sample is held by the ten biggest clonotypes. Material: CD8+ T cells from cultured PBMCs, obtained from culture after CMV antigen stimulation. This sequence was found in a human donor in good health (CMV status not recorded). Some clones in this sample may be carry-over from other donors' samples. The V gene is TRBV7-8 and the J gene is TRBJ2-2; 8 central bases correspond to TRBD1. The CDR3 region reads CASITAGGQGNTGELFF. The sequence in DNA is TGTGCCAGCATCACGGCCGGCGGACAGGGAAACACCGGGGAGCTGTTTTTT.